The clone carrying this T cell receptor beta chain has a handful of counts. Individual cDNA molecules received unique molecular identifiers in the library. TCRdb re-called the RACE reads through MiXCR, storing one row per CDR3 protein. The sample has about 100,000 distinct CDR3 sequences; more than 9% are singletons. This sample is part of a study of human T cells and chemical hapten exposure. Study as a whole: Diagnoses of alopecia areata, totalis or universalis occurred in mostly female patients.

The sample's time point: patch test 1, 2 weeks after DPC sensitization. Treatment indicated: therapeutic diphenylcyclopropenone sensitization with weekly scalp DPC. Researchers extracted total RNA from unfractionated whole blood. The CDR3 sequence is 14 residues long. In germline, CDR1 is KGHDR, CDR2 SFDVKD. The trim removed 4 bases at V and 3 bases at J, leaving 4 bases unmatched. V and J are TRBV24-1 and TRBJ2-5, with 7 bases aligning to TRBD1. This TCR was recovered from a man aged 40-49 years with alopecia areata. Some clones in this sample may be carry-over from other donors' samples. Material: whole blood, obtained in connection with sensitization to the hapten diphenylcyclopropenone (DPC). CDR3 loop: CATSDDGTEETQYF. CDR3 DNA: TGTGCCACCAGTGACGACGGGACAGAAGAGACCCAGTACTTC.